These T cell receptor beta chains were read from a single sample in a study of shared clonotypes between healthy human individuals. Only in-frame clones appear in the TCRdb table, and some are missing; sequencing was by immunoSEQ multiplex PCR. Altogether over 2,000,000 clones are present, around 93% being singletons, with the ten largest covering around 1.8%. The sample taken for sequencing was naive CD8+ T cells from PBMCs. These receptors all come from a man younger than 35 in good health. Some clones in this sample may be carry-over from other donors' samples. The CDR3 runs from the conserved cysteine through the conserved F or W. The D gene is left open where the match is weak.

.	TRBV4-3	TRBJ1-6	CASSQGSGQWNSPLHF
.	TRBV9	TRBJ2-7	CASSGRDQGIDEQYF
TRBD1	TRBV6-1	TRBJ1-2	CASSVRGQGYTF
TRBD1	TRBV19	TRBJ2-4	CASSTTGGRDIQYF
.	TRBV27	.	CASSFRNSLSYEQYF
TRBD1	TRBV7-9	TRBJ1-5	CASSLARGEGNQPQHF
TRBD1	TRBV11-2	TRBJ2-3	CASSGRQGSTDTQYF
.	TRBV25-1	TRBJ2-1	CASSEGIPSEQFF
.	TRBV7-9	TRBJ2-5	CASSLEAPGGYF
.	TRBV2	TRBJ2-1	CASIHKGNEQFF
.	TRBV6-6	TRBJ1-1	CASTPRSNTEAFF
.	TRBV19	TRBJ2-7	CASSIGFPDEQYF
TRBD1	TRBV5-1	TRBJ2-5	CASSAGTGLLLVETQYF
TRBD2	TRBV7-6	TRBJ2-2	CASSVGTSGSRTGELFF
.	TRBV7-9	TRBJ2-5	CASSLTISETQYF
TRBD1	TRBV7-9	TRBJ2-7	CASSLGDSPEQYF
TRBD2	TRBV15	TRBJ2-2	CATSRGRERTGELFF
TRBD2	TRBV19	TRBJ2-2	CASSMVAPGLATGELFF
.	TRBV4-3	TRBJ1-4	CASSQAQGPISEKLFF
TRBD2	TRBV11-3	TRBJ2-1	CASSLLAERDNEQFF
TRBD2	TRBV10-3	TRBJ2-1	CAISESAGGQYEQFF
TRBD2	TRBV27	TRBJ2-2	CASSLSSGTLAGELFF
TRBD2	TRBV19	TRBJ2-3	CASSPRGGSPTDTQYF
.	TRBV28	TRBJ1-4	CASSLVTEEKLFF
.	TRBV7-8	TRBJ2-1	CASSPDGIVNEQFF
.	TRBV5-4	TRBJ1-1	CASSPRLNTEAFF
TRBD2	TRBV4-1	TRBJ2-3	CASSQRRREGTDTQYF
.	TRBV6-6	TRBJ2-5	CASSYQIALETQYF
TRBD1	TRBV27	TRBJ2-7	CASSFITGTGFYEQYF
.	TRBV4-1	TRBJ2-1	CASSQALDYSYNEQFF
TRBD1	TRBV25-1	TRBJ1-1	CASTETRGASTEAFF
.	TRBV10-3	TRBJ2-7	CAISEGATYEQYF
TRBD2	TRBV27	TRBJ2-1	CASSPIPSGGSFDEQFF
.	TRBV30	TRBJ1-4	CAWSHRFGQEEKLFF
TRBD1	TRBV7-6	TRBJ2-5	CASSIGTGYETQYF
TRBD1	TRBV28	TRBJ1-5	CASSLIRGDQPQHF
.	TRBV10-3	TRBJ2-5	CAISESLDQETQYF
TRBD2	TRBV27	TRBJ2-7	CDSRGTPSGEQYF
.	TRBV14	TRBJ2-7	CASSPVLGEQYF
TRBD2	TRBV7-2	TRBJ2-5	CASSPRDYQYF
TRBD2	TRBV19	TRBJ2-6	CASSGWREEGSGANVLTF
TRBD2	TRBV9	TRBJ2-7	CASSGGEGLNYYEQYF
.	TRBV9	TRBJ2-7	CASSAWDGYEQYF
.	TRBV9	TRBJ2-1	CASSVVPGPYNEQFF
.	TRBV15	TRBJ2-3	CATSREGRGADTQYF
TRBD1	TRBV7-2	TRBJ2-2	CASSLRQGPSGELFF
.	TRBV15	TRBJ2-7	CATSRERTSAYEQYF
.	TRBV4-2	TRBJ2-7	CASSHRTTEQYF
.	TRBV27	TRBJ2-3	CASSLSLGGDTQYF
TRBD2	TRBV27	TRBJ2-7	CASSLSGRAAYEQYF
TRBD1	TRBV6-1	TRBJ2-7	CASSGQGALYEQYF
TRBD2	TRBV27	TRBJ2-1	CASSLYPAGNYNEQFF